This note documents a single TCR beta chain sequence. Its antigen remains undetermined. One base away there is no much larger clone; base qualities are not given. The record originates from a study of T cells after yellow fever vaccination (dated by TCRdb to the late 2010s). Notes on the research overall: The SMART-Seq v4 Ultra Low Input RNA kit was used to prepare libraries from fractions with low cell numbers. To follow T-cell clones before and after both primary and booster YFV17D yellow fever vaccination, bulk TCR alpha and beta repertoires underwent longitudinal sequencing. The cohort comprised two healthy male donors, one aged 18 to 29 and one aged 30 to 40 years. Blood was drawn at multiple timepoints before and after primary and secondary immunization, with bulk PBMC replicates and cell subsets isolated.

Points the paper makes about the study in general: A small share of clonotypes occurred in both CD4 and CD8 compartments, likely arising from convergent recombination. Because only two donors were included in the study, the extent to which the findings can be generalized is limited. Computational filtering was needed because FACS-sorted repertoires could contain abundant contaminating clonotypes from the bulk population. After the booster, most clones that had expanded after primary vaccination were detected again (roughly 95% of CD4 and around nine tenths of CD8), suggesting broad maintenance of memory. The secondary T-cell response was found to be weaker but faster than the primary response, with a peak reached on day 5 rather than on day 15.

Synthesis of TCR cDNA relied on 5'RACE template switching, a step that introduced a universal primer site along with unique molecular identifiers. Priming of cDNA synthesis was performed from both the TCR alpha and TCR beta constant segments. Two PCR steps were used to amplify libraries, with sample barcodes and sequencing adapters being added in the second step. Sequencing of libraries was performed on Illumina HiSeq 2500 (2x100 bp) or NovaSeq (2x150 bp). As for the authors' bioinformatics: MIGEC was used to demultiplex reads and collapse the reads into UMI consensus sequences, and MiXCR was used for V(D)J alignment. Clonotypes responding to the vaccine were identified with edgeR on replicate PBMC samples, with the criteria of FDR below 0.01 and a log2 fold change above 5 up to day 15. CD4 or CD8 identity was assigned to each bulk clonotype according to whether the clonotype was present at higher abundance in the sequenced CD4 repertoire or the sequenced CD8 repertoire. TCRdb trimmed public reads at Q25 via fastp, called clones via MiXCR and kept in-frame beta chains. Each entry is one CDR3 protein sequence, shown with its most common DNA and genes. The V and J calls were not made by the authors but by TCRdb's processing. The sample table shows 150,000 or so distinct CDR3 sequences, and 6.6% are seen once. Approximately 0.61% of the sample is taken by the ten largest.

From cysteine to phenylalanine, the CDR3 is 15 amino acids long. CDR3 DNA only is kept here, 45 bases in frame from base 1. CDR1 and CDR2 are read off the germline V gene as KGHSH and LQKENI. V sheds 2 bases and J sheds 6 bases, leaving 17 bases between their ends. Sample treatment or condition, as interpreted from the label and publication: live attenuated yellow fever vaccine strain. PBMCs were isolated from peripheral blood using a standard Ficoll-Paque protocol. Dynabeads CD4 and CD8 positive selection kits were used to isolate CD4 and CD8 T-cell fractions. TriZol was used to extract RNA from bulk PBMCs, CD4 and CD8 fractions, and dextramer-positive and dextramer-negative fractions.

This sequence was found in a man under 40 who received the YFV17D yellow fever vaccine. The chain couples TRBV18 to TRBJ2-7, with the D segment identity uncertain. The sample consisted of CD4+ T cells sorted from PBMCs, taken 10 days after the yellow fever booster vaccination. The nucleotides are TGTGCCAGCTCACCATGGGCAGGATTCGCCCGCGAGCAGTACTTC. This codes for CASSPWAGFAREQYF. Joined to the reference TRBV18 and TRBJ2-7 proteins, this CDR3 gives the full variable domain: NAGVMQNPRHLVRRRGQEARLRCSPMKGHSHVYWYRQLPEEGLKFMVYLQKENIIDESGMPKERFSAEFPKEGPSILRIQQVVRGDSAAYFCASSPWAGFAREQYFGPGTRLTVT.